One and the same sample provided the 13 T cell receptor beta chains below, sequenced in a study of cytomegalovirus exposure and HLA in healthy donors. It was with 60 Vbeta and 13 Jbeta primers that the PCR ran. This table comes from immunoSEQ multiplex PCR, and its TCRdb copy is limited to in-frame clones, with some not included. The sample contains approximately 100,000 clones, 75% of which appear only once. Sequenced sample: PBMCs. These receptors originate from a male donor in good health and CMV-seropositive.

The rearrangement joins TRBV4-1 to TRBJ2-3, with 10 bases lining up with TRBD2. Looked up from germline, CDR1 is MGHRA and CDR2 is YSYEKL. The CDR3 totals 16 residues. Trimming at V came to 2 bases and at J to 10 bases, leaving 12 bases not matched to a gene. CDR3 coding DNA: TGCGCCAGCAGCCAAACAGCGGGAGGGCCGATATCAGCGCAGTATTTT. It yields the protein CASSQTAGGPISAQYF.

The chain combines TRBV7-3 with TRBJ1-6; 12 bases match TRBD1. In germline, CDR1 is SGHTA, CDR2 FQGTGA. V lost 0 bases, J lost 8 bases, and 5 bases stayed unmatched. The CDR3 has 17 amino acids. The CDR3 is CASSLTGTGGADSPLHF. As DNA, the CDR3 is TGTGCCAGCAGCTTAACGGGGACAGGGGGCGCGGATTCACCCCTCCACTTT.

V and J are TRBV9 and TRBJ2-2; 7 nucleotides line up with TRBD2. Germline V gene lookup returns CDR1 SGDLS and CDR2 YYNGEE. J gave up 1 base and V 2 bases, and 2 bases lay outside the gene matches. The CDR3 extends over 15 amino acids. CDR3 region: CASSVGGGNTGELFF. The DNA for the CDR3 is TGTGCCAGCAGCGTGGGCGGGGGGAACACCGGGGAGCTGTTTTTT.

The chain recombines TRBV28 with TRBJ1-2; D ambiguous. CDR1 and CDR2 (germline): MDHEN, SYDVKM. There are 11 residues in the CDR3. The V and J ends lost 4 bases and 8 bases respectively, with 8 bases between them. The CDR3 is CASSSVRGYTF. DNA of the CDR3: TGTGCCAGCAGTTCTGTTAGAGGCTACACCTTC.

The J gene is TRBJ2-1, the V gene TRBV5-6, with 9 positions matching TRBD1. V shed 0 bases, J shed 9 bases, and the junction held 10 bases outside the gene matches. CDR1 is SGHDT and CDR2 is YYEEEE in the germline V gene. The CDR3 covers 16 residues. This CDR3 reads CASSLGGNRGQGEQFF. As DNA, the CDR3 is TGTGCCAGCAGCTTGGGGGGCAACAGGGGGCAGGGTGAGCAGTTCTTC.

The chain couples TRBV27 to TRBJ1-4; D might be TRBD1 (6 bases). The germline V gene has CDR1 MNHEY and CDR2 SMNVEV (reference sequence). This CDR3 comprises 14 residues. The V end was cut by 3 bases, the J end by 10 bases, with 15 bases between. The CDR3 reads CASSFVRGVGKLFF. The CDR3 bases are TGTGCCAGCAGTTTCGTCAGGGGTGTGGGAAAACTGTTTTTT. The full variable domain, with the rest looked up from reference TRBV27 and TRBJ1-4, is EAQVTQNPRYLITVTGKKLTVTCSQNMNHEYMSWYRQDPGLGLRQIYYSMNVEVTDKGDVPEGYKVSRKEKRNFPLILESPSPNQTSLYFCASSFVRGVGKLFFGSGTQLSVL.

A single count supports this clone. CDR3 protein: CASSRQLNTGELFF. The CDR3 bases are TGTGCCAGCAGCCGACAGCTGAACACCGGGGAGCTGTTTTTT. The chain links TRBV7-2 to TRBJ2-2; TRBD1 might be the D (5 bases). Germline CDR1 SGHTA, CDR2 FQGNSA. V lost 5 bases and J 1 base, leaving 8 bases between the germline ends. The CDR3 length is 14 residues.

The V and J genes are TRBV6-5 and TRBJ2-3; TRBD1 agrees at 10 bases. The germline V gene encodes CDR1 MNHEY and CDR2 SVGAGI. There are 14 residues in the CDR3. Trimming removed 5 bases from V and 7 bases from J; junction bases left unmatched: 6. Here the CDR3 DNA reads TGTGCCAGCAGTCGGAGCGACAGGGGGCATACGCAGTATTTT. Translating it yields CASSRSDRGHTQYF.

This chain connects TRBV28 to TRBJ2-7; 9 bases agree with TRBD1. J gave up 1 base and V 5 bases, and 9 bases lay outside the gene matches. The CDR3 is made up of 16 amino acids. Germline V gene sequence: CDR1 MDHEN, CDR2 SYDVKM. The CDR3 protein is CASSAPEGQGSYEQYF. The CDR3 DNA is TGTGCCAGCAGTGCCCCCGAGGGACAGGGTTCCTACGAGCAGTACTTC.

The V gene is TRBV6-1, the J gene TRBJ1-3, with unresolved D. Per the germline V gene, CDR1 is MNHNS and CDR2 is SASEGT. Trimming removed 6 bases at V and 4 bases at J, with 13 bases between. The CDR3 is 14 residues long. CDR3 region: CASRGQERGNTIYF. CDR3 DNA sequence: TGTGCCAGCAGGGGTCAGGAAAGGGGAAACACCATATATTTT.

This chain joins TRBV7-2 and TRBJ2-3; 9 positions agree with TRBD2. CDR3 length: 19 residues. Germline V gives CDR1 SGHTA, CDR2 FQGNSA. Losses at the gene ends were 1 base for V and 3 bases for J; bases not matched to a gene: 14. The CDR3 bases are TGTGCCAGCAGCTTAGGATTAGCGGGGGCCCCAATACTTACAGATACGCAGTATTTT. This gives the protein CASSLGLAGAPILTDTQYF.

Only a few counts were recorded for this clone. The CDR3 sequence is CASSRGGGFVETQYF. The CDR3 DNA follows: TGTGCCAGCAGCCGTGGCGGGGGGTTTGTAGAGACCCAGTACTTC. The chain uses TRBV9 and TRBJ2-5, with 8 positions matching TRBD2. With 4 bases clipped from V and 4 bases from J, the junction kept 9 bases outside the gene matches. The CDR3 runs to 15 residues. From germline, CDR1 is SGDLS and CDR2 YYNGEE.

The rearrangement links TRBV28 to TRBJ2-1, with 7 bases matching TRBD1. The CDR3 has 12 amino acids. Germline V CDR1 and CDR2: MDHEN, SYDVKM. J was trimmed by 15 bases and V by 8 bases; bases with no gene match: 13. The CDR3 DNA follows: TGTGCCAGCGGCTGGGACAGCCAAGTAGGGTTCTTC. It specifies CASGWDSQVGFF.